These 18 T cell receptor beta chains originate from one sample sequenced in a study of blood T cell repertoires in COVID-19. Assay: immunoSEQ multiplex PCR; the TCRdb copy retains only in-frame clones and omits some. In the table there are 140,000 to 150,000 clones, about 85% of which are singletons. Sequenced input: peripheral blood. Receptors were obtained from a woman between 40 and 55 years old with active or convalescent COVID-19.

This clone has more than one count but fewer than ten. V gene TRBV7-2 combines with J gene TRBJ1-3; D is ambiguous. This CDR3 contains 15 residues. The germline V and J ends were trimmed by 8 bases and 0 bases, with 14 bases remaining between them. The germline gives CDR1 SGHTA, CDR2 FQGNSA. The CDR3: CASGSGRSSGNTIYF. The CDR3 coding sequence is TGTGCCAGCGGTTCCGGCCGGAGCTCTGGAAACACCATATATTTT.

The chain combines TRBV6-5 with TRBJ2-3; TRBD2 aligns across 11 bases. The CDR3 is made up of 16 amino acids. V trimming: 0 bases; J trimming: 2 bases; junction bases outside the gene matches: 1. Germline lookup yields CDR1 MNHEY and CDR2 SVGAGI. The CDR3 loop reads CASSYSLAGDTDTQYF. CDR3 DNA sequence: TGTGCCAGCAGTTACTCACTAGCGGGGGACACAGATACGCAGTATTTT.

The chain is built from TRBV6-2 or TRBV6-3 and TRBJ2-3; 14 bases agree with TRBD2. CDR3 length: 21 residues. Trimming at V came to 4 bases and at J to 6 bases, leaving 21 bases not matched to a gene. The V gene's germline CDR1 is MNHEY and CDR2 SVGEGT. CDR3: CASSSAWTSGRQAPGSDTQYF. CDR3 sequence (DNA): TGTGCCAGCAGTTCTGCCTGGACTAGCGGGAGGCAGGCCCCCGGATCGGATACGCAGTATTTT.

The V and J genes are TRBV6-2 or TRBV6-3 and TRBJ1-5; D perhaps matches TRBD1 (6 bases). Between the trimmed V and J ends, which lost 2 bases and 9 bases, there was a span of 8 bases. Per the germline V gene, CDR1 is MNHEY and CDR2 is SVGEGT. The CDR3 sequence is 12 residues long. CDR3 loop: CASSYRGGPQHF. The CDR3 bases are TGTGCCAGCAGTTACAGGGGGGGGCCCCAGCATTTT.

This chain connects TRBV5-1 to TRBJ2-1, with 12 bases identical to TRBD2. The CDR3 has 18 residues. Trimming took 4 bases from V and 6 from J; bases not matched to a gene: 14. Germline CDR1 reads SGHRS; CDR2 reads YFSETQ. The CDR3 DNA is TGCGCCAGCAGCCGTGGGACTAGCGGGCGCCGAGGGGCCAATGAGCAGTTCTTC. Its translation is CASSRGTSGRRGANEQFF.

Here the CDR3 reads CASSPDRYYGYTF. CDR3 DNA: TGTGCCAGCAGCCCAGACAGATACTATGGCTACACCTTC. The chain links TRBV6-5 to TRBJ1-2; possible D gene TRBD1, 5 bases. The germline gives CDR1 MNHEY, CDR2 SVGAGI. The V gene lost 6 bases and the J gene lost 3 bases, with 11 bases spanning the gap. This CDR3 is 13 amino acids long.

This clone has just a few counts. This chain joins TRBV20-1 and TRBJ1-2; possible D gene TRBD1, 6 bases. Germline V lookup: CDR1 DFQATT, CDR2 SNEGSKA (reference sequence). Trimming cost V 3 bases and J 3 bases, with 11 bases left between them. The CDR3 runs 13 residues. Here the CDR3 reads CSASRDNHYGYTF. DNA for the CDR3: TGCAGTGCTAGTCGGGACAACCACTATGGCTACACCTTC.

The CDR3 region is CASSVRDTQYF. The CDR3 region has the DNA TGTGCCAGCAGTGTCAGAGATACGCAGTATTTT. This chain connects TRBV2 to TRBJ2-3; D gene ambiguous. The germline CDR1 and CDR2 sequences are SNHLY and FYNNEI. Trimming removed 4 bases at V and 5 bases at J, with 4 bases between. The CDR3 sequence is 11 residues long.

A note on this clone: This CDR3 is also generated by other DNA sequences in the sample. The chain carries TRBV19 and TRBJ1-1; D not resolved. CDR1 LNHDA and CDR2 SQIVND come from the germline V gene (reference sequence). V was clipped by 5 bases and J by 2 bases, with 12 bases between them. This CDR3 has 14 residues. CDR3 sequence reads: CASSLRGPNTEAFF. The CDR3 DNA follows: TGTGCCAGTAGTCTCCGCGGCCCTAACACTGAAGCTTTCTTT.

This rearrangement joins TRBV7-2 to TRBJ2-5, with 9 bases aligning to TRBD2. Germline values: CDR1 SGHTA, CDR2 FQGNSA. The junction had 15 bases not matched to a gene; V was cut back by 4 bases and J by 3 bases. CDR3 length: 18 residues. The CDR3 here is CASSSERHPRGGKETQYF. The CDR3 coding sequence is TGTGCCAGCAGCTCTGAGCGTCATCCGCGGGGGGGGAAAGAGACCCAGTACTTC.

This clone was recorded a few times. The rearrangement uses TRBV19 and TRBJ1-6; 7 bases fit TRBD1. CDR1 and CDR2 (germline): LNHDA, SQIVND (reference sequence). The CDR3 has 12 residues. V lost 9 bases to trimming and J lost 14 bases; unmatched junction nucleotides: 10. The CDR3 here is CASRTGSRSLHF. In nucleotides, the CDR3 is TGTGCCAGCCGGACAGGATCACGGTCCCTCCACTTT.

The chain has TRBV30 and TRBJ1-5; TRBD1 matches at 9 bases. The CDR3 covers 13 residues. Per germline, CDR1 GTSNPN and CDR2 SVGIG (reference sequence). Trimming took 5 bases from V and 4 from J; bases not matched to a gene: 3. DNA for the CDR3: TGTGCCTGGGACAGGGGGGGGAATCAGCCCCAGCATTTT. Translated: CAWDRGGNQPQHF.

This chain joins TRBV5-5 and TRBJ1-4, with 11 bases fitting TRBD1. The germline V gene encodes CDR1 SGHKS and CDR2 YYEKEE (reference sequence). This CDR3 is built from 16 residues. Germline trimming cut 3 bases from V and 2 bases from J; bases unmatched to any gene: 3. CDR3 residues: CASSWGQGGTNEKLFF. Here the CDR3 DNA reads TGTGCCAGCAGCTGGGGACAGGGGGGGACTAATGAAAAACTGTTTTTT.

The chain couples TRBV9 to TRBJ2-5; 9 bases are shared with TRBD2. The junction had 9 bases not matched to a gene; V was cut back by 5 bases and J by 7 bases. CDR3 size: 14 residues. Germline assignment: CDR1 SGDLS and CDR2 YYNGEE. The CDR3 loop is CASRASAGGGTQYF. In DNA, the CDR3 is TGTGCCAGCAGGGCTAGCGCGGGAGGGGGGACCCAGTACTTC.

The chain links TRBV28 to TRBJ1-1; a possible D gene is TRBD1 (5 bases). In germline, CDR1 is MDHEN, CDR2 SYDVKM. The CDR3 is made up of 14 amino acids. Trimming removed 7 bases from V and 5 bases from J, with 17 bases in between. The DNA of the CDR3 is TGTGCCAGCACATTGGGGGGGACGGGGACTGAAGCTTTCTTT. Amino acid sequence: CASTLGGTGTEAFF.

The rearrangement joins TRBV3-1 (or the pseudogene TRBV3-2) to TRBJ2-7; D possibly corresponds to TRBD1 (5 bases). V lost 1 base and J 4 bases, leaving 14 bases between the germline ends. Germline V gives CDR1 LGHDT, CDR2 YNNKEL (reference sequence). The CDR3 is made up of 15 amino acids. CDR3 protein: CASSQVRTLLYEQYF. CDR3 nucleotide sequence: TGTGCCAGCAGCCAAGTTCGGACACTCCTGTACGAGCAGTACTTC.

V usage is TRBV3-1 (or the pseudogene TRBV3-2) and J usage is TRBJ2-1; D is possibly TRBD2 (5 bases). V gave up 4 bases and J gave up 9 bases, with 10 bases separating them. Germline-derived CDR1 and CDR2 are LGHDT and YNNKEL (reference sequence). This CDR3 spans 12 amino acids. CDR3 amino acids: CASSLGGGEQFF. In DNA, the CDR3 is TGTGCCAGCAGCCTAGGAGGCGGTGAGCAGTTCTTC.

The J gene is TRBJ2-7, the V gene TRBV7-2; a weak D match, TRBD1 (5 bases). V was pared by 2 bases and J by 2 bases, with 10 bases between. The CDR3 is 14 residues long. The germline V gene has CDR1 SGHTA and CDR2 FQGNSA. This chain's CDR3 is CASSLRKGPYEQYF. The CDR3 region has the DNA TGTGCCAGCAGCTTACGAAAGGGGCCCTACGAGCAGTACTTC.